Below are 14 T cell receptor beta chains sequenced from a single sample in a study of CD8 T cells in Susac syndrome. Random hexamers were used to reverse transcribe an amount of roughly 0.5 to 1 ug RNA. TCRdb itself ran the immunoSEQ multiplex PCR reads through MiXCR, one entry per CDR3 protein. The sample consists of 250,000 to 350,000 distinct CDR3 sequences, 92% of them appearing once. The specimen was CD4+ T cells from PBMCs. The receptors come from a human donor with multiple sclerosis.

A single count supports this clonotype. The J gene is TRBJ1-2, the V gene TRBV7-9; D gene ambiguous. V was cut by 3 bases and J by 7 bases, with 18 bases left in between. Germline V gives CDR1 SEHNR, CDR2 FQNEAQ (reference sequence). CDR3 length equals 15 residues. CDR3 sequence (DNA): TGTGCCAGCAGCTTGGTTCCCCCGGGCTTGAGTGGCTACACCTTC. It is translated as CASSLVPPGLSGYTF.

The CDR3 reads CASSIGEHTQYF. In DNA form, the CDR3 reads TGTGCCAGTAGTATAGGGGAACATACGCAGTATTTT. This chain joins TRBV19 and TRBJ2-3; no firm D call. V dropped 1 base and J dropped 7 bases, with 6 bases sitting between them. This CDR3 comprises 12 residues. Germline V gene sequence: CDR1 LNHDA, CDR2 SQIVND (reference sequence).

This chain links TRBV5-6 with TRBJ2-7; 9 positions agree with TRBD1. V was clipped by 4 bases and J by 9 bases; unmatched bases: 14. Germline V gene sequence: CDR1 SGHDT, CDR2 YYEEEE. The CDR3 sequence is 15 residues long. CDR3 loop: CASSGSGTGPLGQYF. Written as DNA, the CDR3 is TGTGCCAGCAGCGGATCCGGGACAGGGCCTTTAGGGCAGTACTTC.

This chain uses TRBV7-9 with TRBJ2-2, with D possibly TRBD1 on 6 matching bases. Trimming removed 1 base at V and 5 bases at J, with 11 bases between. Germline-derived CDR1 and CDR2 are SEHNR and FQNEAQ (reference sequence). The CDR3 consists of 15 residues. This chain's CDR3 is CASSLGDRRTGELFF. CDR3 bases: TGTGCCAGCAGCTTAGGAGACAGGCGAACCGGGGAGCTGTTTTTT.

The chain carries TRBV7-9 and TRBJ1-5; unclear D gene. Germline V gene data show CDR1 as SEHNR and CDR2 as FQNEAQ (reference sequence). The CDR3 loop spans 12 amino acids. The V and J ends lost 3 bases and 10 bases respectively, with 10 bases between them. CDR3 sequence (DNA): TGTGCCAGCAGCTTCGCCGAGGGACCCCAGCATTTT. The encoded protein is CASSFAEGPQHF.

The genes are TRBV11-2 and TRBJ2-1; 7 bases match TRBD2. After removal of 3 bases from V and 9 bases from J, the junction contained 11 bases not matched to a gene. The germline V gene encodes CDR1 SGHAT and CDR2 FQNNGV. This CDR3 is built from 15 residues. As DNA, the CDR3 is TGTGCCAGCAGCTTTGCGAGGGGCAGGGAGGGTGAGCAGTTCTTC. As protein: CASSFARGREGEQFF. Together with reference TRBV11-2 and TRBJ2-1, the CDR3 gives the full variable domain: EAGVAQSPRYKIIEKRQSVAFWCNPISGHATLYWYQQILGQGPKLLIQFQNNGVVDDSQLPKDRFSAERLKGVDSTLKIQPAKLEDSAVYLCASSFARGREGEQFFGPGTRLTVL.

J is TRBJ2-3 and V is TRBV20-1, with TRBD2 matching over 9 bases. Losses at the gene ends were 6 bases for V and 6 bases for J; bases not matched to a gene: 10. CDR3 length: 14 residues. The germline V gene encodes CDR1 DFQATT and CDR2 SNEGSKA (reference sequence). The CDR3 bases are TGCAGTGCCACTCAGCGGGGGGCGACCGATACGCAGTATTTT. Protein sequence: CSATQRGATDTQYF.

The chain combines TRBV10-3 with TRBJ2-3, with unresolved D. There are 14 residues in the CDR3. CDR1 is ENHRY, CDR2 SYGVKD, per germline. The ends were cut back, 0 bases at V and 4 bases at J, with 8 bases in the middle. CDR3 nucleotides: TGTGCCATCAGTGAGTCGTCCAGCCCAGATACGCAGTATTTT. Residues: CAISESSSPDTQYF.

This rearrangement joins TRBV29-1 to TRBJ1-5, with unresolved D. Germline CDR1 and CDR2: SQVTM and ANQGSEA. V was cut by 4 bases and J by 5 bases, with 12 bases left in between. The CDR3 has 13 amino acids. The CDR3 region has the DNA TGCAGCGTTGTCCCAGGTCCCGATCAGCCCCAGCATTTT. Encoded protein: CSVVPGPDQPQHF.

The rearrangement joins TRBV18 to TRBJ2-1, with 11 bases identical to TRBD2. The V segment lost 3 bases and the J segment 7 bases; nucleotides outside the gene matches: 5. Germline V lookup: CDR1 KGHSH, CDR2 LQKENI. This CDR3 contains 15 residues. CDR3 nucleotides: TGTGCCAGCTCACCGACTAGCGGGGCGGGGAATGAGCAGTTCTTC. It encodes CASSPTSGAGNEQFF.

V is TRBV6-6 and J is TRBJ1-1, with a weak D call TRBD1 (6 bases). The CDR3 totals 15 residues. V shed 7 bases and J shed 4 bases, with 19 bases lying between them. Germline V gene lookup returns CDR1 MNHNY and CDR2 SVGAGI (reference sequence). CDR3 amino acids: CASKRTQGGGTEAFF. CDR3 nucleotides: TGTGCCAGCAAACGGACTCAGGGAGGGGGCACTGAAGCTTTCTTT.

J is TRBJ1-1 and V is TRBV20-1; perhaps TRBD1 as D (5 bases). Trimming left V 4 bases short and J 4 bases short, with 7 bases between. This CDR3 is 11 amino acids long. CDR1 and CDR2 (germline): DFQATT, SNEGSKA (reference sequence). The CDR3 bases are TGCAGTGCTACAGGGACCACTGAAGCTTTCTTT. Protein sequence: CSATGTTEAFF.

V and J are TRBV6-5 and TRBJ1-2; D is unresolved. V lost 0 bases, J lost 4 bases, and 18 bases lay in between. Germline CDR1 reads MNHEY; CDR2 reads SVGAGI. The CDR3 consists of 17 residues. The CDR3 nucleotides read TGTGCCAGCAGTTACTCCCGCGGAACCTCATGGGTCTATGGCTACACCTTC. This encodes CASSYSRGTSWVYGYTF.

This chain uses TRBV7-9 with TRBJ1-1; no clear D gene. V was clipped by 8 bases and J by 1 base, with 5 bases between them. The CDR3 runs to 11 residues. Germline CDR1 is SEHNR and CDR2 is FQNEAQ (reference sequence). This CDR3 reads CASGSNTEAFF. In nucleotides, the CDR3 is TGTGCCAGCGGCTCGAACACTGAAGCTTTCTTT. Full variable domain (missing parts from reference TRBV7-9 and TRBJ1-1): DTGVSQNPRHKITKRGQNVTFRCDPISEHNRLYWYRQTLGQGPEFLTYFQNEAQLEKSRLLSDRFSAERPKGSFSTLEIQRTEQGDSAMYLCASGSNTEAFFGQGTRLTVV.